The clone carrying this T cell receptor beta chain was seen many times. TCRdb itself ran the 5' RACE reads through MiXCR, one entry per CDR3 protein. The profile shows roughly 100,000 distinct CDR3 sequences, more than 10% of them singletons. The data are from a study of neurological immune-mediated disorders. The time point is: longitudinal time-point 3. The trim removed 5 bases at V and 5 bases at J, leaving 6 bases unmatched. Per germline, CDR1 SGHTS and CDR2 YDEGEE. The CDR3 spans 14 residues. Sequencing used PBMCs. The TCR comes from a female donor with HTLV-1-associated myelopathy (HAM/TSP). The V gene is TRBV5-8, the J gene TRBJ2-1; the match to TRBD2 covers 8 bases. The CDR3 spells CASRNSGVNNEQFF. CDR3 in DNA: TGTGCCAGCAGAAATAGCGGGGTTAACAATGAGCAGTTCTTC.